This T cell receptor beta chain was sequenced for a study of blood T cell repertoires in COVID-19. Study overall: Acute and convalescent COVID-19 specimens originated in the United States, Italy and Spain.

V lost 3 bases and J lost 4; bases outside the gene matches: 3. Germline assignment: CDR1 MNHNS and CDR2 SASEGT. The CDR3 is 14 amino acids. Only in-frame clones appear in the TCRdb table, and some are missing; sequencing was by immunoSEQ multiplex PCR. The sample records 95,000 to 150,000 clones, 80% to 85% being singletons. The specimen was peripheral blood. This clonotype was obtained from a woman in her forties or fifties with acute or convalescent COVID-19. J is TRBJ2-3 and V is TRBV6-1; 8 bases align to TRBD1. CDR3 DNA: TGTGCCAGCAGTGAGGGACAGGCTTCAGATACGCAGTATTTT. It yields the protein CASSEGQASDTQYF.